This T cell receptor (beta chain) appears in the sequencing data of a study of response to subunit inactivated influenza vaccine. The CDR3 loop spans 15 amino acids. V was pared by 1 base and J by 4 bases, with 14 bases between. In germline, CDR1 is SGHVS, CDR2 FNYEAQ. Each CDR3 protein is one row after TCRdb ran MiXCR on the RT-PCR reads. The table lists about 520,000 distinct CDR3 sequences, roughly 9.7% of them singletons. Points on this clonotype: Its target is unknown.

Regarding the study as a whole: Each seasonal influenza vaccination recruits few new T cells, the authors suggested.

The sequenced sample was PBMCs from blood, obtained roughly 6 weeks after vaccination. The rearrangement links TRBV7-6 to TRBJ2-7; D gene ambiguous. The TCR originated in a man aged 45-60 years who received an inactivated influenza vaccine. CDR3 loop: CASSLGVGTHYEQYF. The CDR3 bases are TGTGCCAGCAGCTTAGGGGTAGGCACCCATTACGAGCAGTACTTC.